The 19 T cell receptor beta chains reported below all come from one sample, sequenced in a study of blood T cells in healthy people across ages. Next came a second PCR, run for roughly 6 to 11 cycles, which used a sample-barcoded 5' primer along with a J-beta primer mix. TCRdb re-called the 5' RACE reads through MiXCR, storing one row per CDR3 protein. This table holds roughly 570,000 distinct CDR3 sequences, roughly 28% found once. The specimen was blood. These receptor sequences come from a woman aged 70-85 years in good health.

In its sample, this clonotype was seen a few times. The J gene is TRBJ2-7, the V gene TRBV29-1; D might be TRBD1 (5 bases). The CDR3 spans 13 residues. V was trimmed by 7 bases and J by 3 bases, leaving 16 bases between them. From germline, CDR1 is SQVTM and CDR2 ANQGSEA. In DNA, the CDR3 is TGCAGCGCGTCTGGGCAGGGTGACTACGAGCAGTACTTC. The encoded protein is CSASGQGDYEQYF.

V gene TRBV20-1 combines with J gene TRBJ2-3; 7 bases fit TRBD2. Per the germline V gene, CDR1 is DFQATT and CDR2 is SNEGSKA (reference sequence). With 3 bases clipped from V and 6 bases from J, the junction kept 12 bases outside the gene matches. The CDR3 covers 15 residues. This chain's CDR3 is CSARIWREMSDTQYF. The CDR3 DNA reads TGCAGTGCTAGGATTTGGCGGGAGATGAGTGATACGCAGTATTTT.

In its sample, this clonotype was seen a few times. The chain carries TRBV5-1 and TRBJ2-1; D possibly corresponds to TRBD2 (5 bases). The V end was cut by 1 base, the J end by 4 bases, with 12 bases between. CDR1 is SGHRS, CDR2 YFSETQ, per germline. CDR3 length equals 15 residues. CDR3 residues: CASSLYRGNYNEQFF. Written as DNA, the CDR3 is TGCGCCAGCAGCTTGTATCGGGGAAATTACAATGAGCAGTTCTTC.

The chain couples TRBV6-5 to TRBJ2-7, with TRBD2 matching 15 bases. This CDR3 has 19 amino acids. Unmatched junction bases numbered 10, after V lost 1 base and J lost 3 bases. Germline V gene sequence: CDR1 MNHEY, CDR2 SVGAGI. DNA for the CDR3: TGTGCCAGCAGTTACTTCTCATCCCCGGGACTAGCGGGGGGCTACGAGCAGTACTTC. This gives the protein CASSYFSSPGLAGGYEQYF.

This chain links TRBV3-1 with TRBJ2-5, with TRBD2 identical over 12 bases. Germline V CDR1 and CDR2: LGHDT, YNNKEL (reference sequence). The CDR3 covers 17 residues. Losses at the gene ends were 3 bases for V and 3 bases for J; bases not matched to a gene: 8. CDR3 region: CASSHHTSGGPEETQYF. The CDR3 nucleotides read TGTGCCAGCAGCCACCACACTAGCGGGGGGCCCGAAGAGACCCAGTACTTC.

The chain employs TRBV7-9 and TRBJ2-2; the match to TRBD2 covers 7 bases. With V trimmed by 11 bases and J by 5 bases, 14 bases remained unmatched. The germline CDR1 and CDR2 sequences are SEHNR and FQNEAQ (reference sequence). CDR3 length: 15 residues. The CDR3: CASSERLAMTGELFF. The CDR3 region has the DNA TGTGCCTCAAGCGAGAGACTAGCTATGACCGGGGAGCTGTTTTTT.

V and J are TRBV6-2 or TRBV6-3 and TRBJ2-1; 8 bases match TRBD2. The DNA end is a closer match to TRBJ2-7, so the J assignment may be wrong. The germline gives CDR1 MNHEY, CDR2 SVGEGT. The CDR3 contains 13 residues. In DNA, the CDR3 is TGTGCCAGCAGAACTAGCGGCCACTACGAGCAGTACGTC. Translated, it gives CASRTSGHYEQYV.

The rearrangement links TRBV5-1 to TRBJ1-2, with D hard to call. CDR1 is SGHRS and CDR2 is YFSETQ in the germline V gene. The CDR3 extends over 13 amino acids. V dropped 0 bases and J dropped 7 bases, with 10 bases sitting between them. CDR3 coding DNA: TGCGCCAGCAGCTTGGACTTGCGGTGTGGCTACACCTTC. It yields the protein CASSLDLRCGYTF.

The rearrangement joins TRBV6-2 or TRBV6-3 to TRBJ1-5; the D gene is possibly TRBD1 (6 bases). This CDR3 is 15 amino acids long. Germline V gene lookup returns CDR1 MNHEY and CDR2 SVGEGT. With 3 bases removed from V and 5 bases from J, the gap between germline ends came to 14 bases. The chain's CDR3 is CASSYPTGTYQPQHF. The CDR3 DNA is TGTGCCAGCAGTTATCCCACAGGGACGTATCAGCCCCAGCATTTT.

This clonotype has a count of ten or more. The genes are TRBV12-3 or TRBV12-4 and TRBJ2-2; 7 bases map to TRBD1. The junction had 5 bases not matched to a gene; V was cut back by 2 bases and J by 8 bases. This CDR3 has 14 amino acids. The CDR3 DNA reads as TGTGCCAGCAGTTTAATACAGGGGAAGGGGGAGCTGTTTTTT. As protein: CASSLIQGKGELFF.

This clonotype was recorded only once. The CDR3 bases are TGCAGTGCTGGTTGGGCCGGAAGATTAACAGATACGCAGTATTTT. Protein sequence: CSAGWAGRLTDTQYF. This chain joins TRBV20-1 and TRBJ2-3; D gene ambiguous. The CDR3 loop spans 15 amino acids. V was trimmed by 5 bases and J by 3 bases, leaving 18 bases between them. Per germline, CDR1 DFQATT and CDR2 SNEGSKA (reference sequence).

This clonotype was recorded a few times. V is TRBV4-1 and J is TRBJ1-1, with 7 bases identical to TRBD1. V lost 1 base and J lost 0; bases outside the gene matches: 5. The CDR3 runs 16 residues. In germline, CDR1 is MGHRA, CDR2 YSYEKL. Here the CDR3 reads CASSQGMDRMNTEAFF. For the CDR3, the DNA is TGCGCCAGCAGCCAAGGTATGGACAGGATGAACACTGAAGCTTTCTTT.

This clonotype was found a few times. The chain has TRBV12-3 or TRBV12-4 and TRBJ2-5; D could derive from TRBD1 or TRBD2 (5 bases each). V gave up 4 bases and J gave up 5 bases, with 11 bases separating them. There are 13 residues in the CDR3. CDR3 nucleotides: TGTGCCAGCAGTTACCAGGGAGTTGAGACCCAGTACTTC. Its protein is CASSYQGVETQYF.

This chain links TRBV5-1 with TRBJ2-5, with 13 bases fitting TRBD2. CDR3 length: 16 amino acids. Trimming cost V 3 bases and J 5 bases; bases outside gene matches: 7. The V gene's germline CDR1 is SGHRS and CDR2 YFSETQ. CDR3: CASSYGTSGIVETQYF. CDR3 sequence (DNA): TGCGCCAGCAGCTATGGGACTAGCGGGATAGTGGAGACCCAGTACTTC.

This clonotype occurred many times. V and J are TRBV4-1 and TRBJ1-1, with D possibly TRBD1 on 6 matching bases. Trimming stripped 1 base from V and 1 base from J, with 10 bases between. This CDR3 region has 15 residues. Looked up from germline, CDR1 is MGHRA and CDR2 is YSYEKL. CDR3 sequence reads: CASSQGGLTNTEAFF. The CDR3 DNA follows: TGCGCCAGCAGCCAAGGGGGGCTTACGAACACTGAAGCTTTCTTT.

This clonotype has more than one count but fewer than ten. V and J are TRBV6-4 and TRBJ2-1; 9 bases line up with TRBD1. TRBJ2-7 explains the end of the DNA better; the J call may be wrong. CDR1 and CDR2 (germline): MRHNA, SNTAGT. This CDR3 is built from 14 residues. DNA of the CDR3: TGTGCCAGCGGAAGACAGGGGGTATACTACGAGCAGTACTTC. As protein: CASGRQGVYYEQYF.

A note on this clonotype: One end of the junction is discordant with germline, which a read error may explain. This chain uses TRBV7-2 with TRBJ1-5, with D tentatively TRBD1 (6 bases). Germline CDR1 SGHTA, CDR2 FQGNSA. This CDR3 contains 15 residues. The CDR3 loop reads CASSLRGQTNRPQHF. In DNA form, the CDR3 reads TGTGCCAGCAGCTTAAGGGGACAAACGAATCGGCCCCAGCATTTT.

This clonotype was observed a few times. The V and J genes are TRBV29-1 and TRBJ1-5; weak D call: TRBD1 (6 bases). The length of the CDR3 is 15 residues. V was shortened by 0 bases and J by 7 bases, with 16 bases between the two germline ends. Germline values: CDR1 SQVTM, CDR2 ANQGSEA. The CDR3 spells CSVEDHGQTGQPQHF. The DNA of the CDR3 is TGCAGCGTTGAAGATCATGGACAGACTGGACAGCCCCAGCATTTT.

V gene TRBV7-2 combines with J gene TRBJ2-1; perhaps TRBD2 as D (6 bases). CDR1 and CDR2 (germline): SGHTA, FQGNSA. The ends were cut back, 6 bases at V and 9 bases at J, with 18 bases in the middle. The length of the CDR3 is 14 residues. This chain's CDR3 is CASSQQAGIREQFF. For the CDR3, the DNA is TGTGCCAGCAGTCAACAGGCGGGGATACGTGAGCAGTTCTTC.